This T cell receptor beta chain was found in a study of shared clonotypes between healthy human individuals. Background on the study: Used for every donor were three CD4 naive, three CD4 memory, two CD8 naive and one CD8 memory plate.

Study observations and caveats: Tissues were not sampled, only blood, and their repertoires likely differ.

This clone was seen a single time. As yet, its antigen is unknown. Clones were read by immunoSEQ multiplex PCR, and TCRdb kept only the in-frame ones, dropping some. The table has roughly 2,300,000 clones, roughly 92% seen once. Sample: naive CD4+ T cells from PBMCs. Documented subset: CD45RA+ positively selected. This TCR was sampled from a man aged 18 to 29 in good health. Some clones in this sample may be carry-over from other donors' samples.

This CDR3 reads CASSPAVREYYGYTF. The CDR3 nucleotides read TGTGCCAGCAGCCCCGCCGTCAGGGAATACTATGGCTACACCTTC. V is TRBV6-6 and J is TRBJ1-2, with D perhaps TRBD1 (5 bases). CDR1 and CDR2 from the germline V gene are MNHNY and SVGAGI (reference sequence). The CDR3 has 15 residues. V was cut by 6 bases and J by 3 bases, with 17 bases left in between.